A selection of T cell receptor beta chains follows, all from one sample in a study of T cell repertoires in cytomegalovirus infection. TCRdb reanalysed the reads using MiXCR and keeps one entry per CDR3 protein. The sample carries roughly 920,000 distinct CDR3 sequences, around 32% recorded once. Antigens for these TCRs are unknown. Sequences were derived from cultured CD8+ T cells from PBMCs, sampled from culture after CMV antigen stimulation. These TCRs come from a human donor in good health (CMV status not recorded). Some clones in this sample may be carry-over from other donors' samples. CDR3s leave out the opening cysteine and the closing phenylalanine or tryptophan. A D gene is named only where the DNA matches it firmly.

j_call: TRBJ1-2; v_call: TRBV15; d_call: -; cdr3_aa: ATSRRTADGYT
j_call: TRBJ2-2; v_call: TRBV7-6; d_call: -; cdr3_aa: ASSWGHGELF
j_call: TRBJ2-1; v_call: TRBV11-2; d_call: -; cdr3_aa: ASSLGTVGLPRGHEQF
j_call: TRBJ2-7; v_call: TRBV20-1; d_call: TRBD1; cdr3_aa: SASSLFRDRGIHEQY
j_call: TRBJ2-5; v_call: TRBV13; d_call: TRBD2; cdr3_aa: ASSPWTSGSQETQY
j_call: TRBJ2-5; v_call: TRBV7-9; d_call: TRBD2; cdr3_aa: VSSSLAGSRETQY
j_call: TRBJ1-1; v_call: TRBV27; d_call: -; cdr3_aa: ASSLRGSTEAF
j_call: TRBJ2-5; v_call: TRBV6-1; d_call: TRBD2; cdr3_aa: ASSDPGGGKQETQY
j_call: TRBJ1-1; v_call: TRBV6-2/TRBV6-3; d_call: -; cdr3_aa: ASSYSAGDTEAF
j_call: TRBJ2-5; v_call: TRBV2; d_call: -; cdr3_aa: ASSEIPTQY
j_call: TRBJ1-6; v_call: TRBV12-3/TRBV12-4; d_call: TRBD1; cdr3_aa: ASSPQGGSDNSPLH
j_call: TRBJ2-3; v_call: TRBV7-2; d_call: TRBD2; cdr3_aa: ASSLPGDGDLAGLSTDTQY
j_call: TRBJ2-3; v_call: TRBV6-6; d_call: -; cdr3_aa: ASTEATDTQY
j_call: TRBJ2-3; v_call: TRBV12-3/TRBV12-4; d_call: -; cdr3_aa: ASTLGYTETQY
j_call: TRBJ2-1; v_call: TRBV7-6; d_call: TRBD1; cdr3_aa: ASSHPGTGAHEQF
j_call: TRBJ2-2; v_call: TRBV6-5; d_call: -; cdr3_aa: ASSYSTGSGELF
j_call: TRBJ1-1; v_call: TRBV7-9; d_call: TRBD1; cdr3_aa: ASSVQTGTGGGNTEAF
j_call: TRBJ1-2; v_call: TRBV20-1; d_call: TRBD1; cdr3_aa: SARTGGSYGYT
j_call: TRBJ2-7; v_call: TRBV4-1; d_call: TRBD1; cdr3_aa: ASSQGIDRGLYEQY
j_call: TRBJ2-2; v_call: TRBV7-6; d_call: TRBD1; cdr3_aa: ASSFRDRGSYTGELF
j_call: TRBJ2-2; v_call: TRBV27; d_call: -; cdr3_aa: ASRWGSSGELF
j_call: TRBJ1-4; v_call: TRBV9; d_call: -; cdr3_aa: ASSVTGTSSGELF
j_call: TRBJ1-1; v_call: TRBV6-6; d_call: -; cdr3_aa: ASSYPIAGGFTEAF
j_call: TRBJ1-1; v_call: TRBV19; d_call: -; cdr3_aa: ASSILGLQHEAF
j_call: TRBJ2-1; v_call: TRBV7-8; d_call: -; cdr3_aa: ASSPGVRYNEQF
j_call: TRBJ1-1; v_call: TRBV12-3/TRBV12-4; d_call: -; cdr3_aa: ASSLGPNQGGGAF
j_call: TRBJ2-1; v_call: TRBV5-1; d_call: -; cdr3_aa: ASSLLGDNEQF
j_call: TRBJ1-6; v_call: TRBV27; d_call: -; cdr3_aa: ASSLEWGSPLH
j_call: TRBJ1-1; v_call: TRBV6-1; d_call: -; cdr3_aa: ASSNSPMGAMNTEAF